Listed below are T cell receptor beta chains from one sample, sequenced in a study of blood T cells in healthy people across ages. TCRdb called the 5' RACE reads again in MiXCR, with one record for every CDR3 protein. This sample has some 760,000 distinct CDR3 sequences; approximately 25% occur once, and the top ten carry more than 3%. The data also belong to a second study, concerning T cells of mothers and their children.

Sequenced sample: blood. The receptors come from a boy aged 5-17 years in good health. CDR3s include the opening cysteine and the closing phenylalanine or tryptophan. The D gene is left open where the match is weak. Clone size is not always given. Where it is, it says once, few, many or a class for expanded clones.

size | D | J | V | CDR3 | DNA
NA | NA | TRBJ2-1 | TRBV5-6 | CASSKQGYEQFF | TGTGCCAGCAGCAAACAGGGTTATGAGCAGTTCTTC
few | NA | TRBJ1-3 | TRBV7-3 | CASSLTNGNTIYF | TGTGCCAGCAGCTTAACGAATGGAAACACCATATATTTT
NA | NA | TRBJ2-1 | TRBV29-1 | CSVRGMSDEQFF | TGCAGCGTCCGCGGGATGTCGGATGAGCAGTTCTTC
few | TRBD1 | TRBJ2-7 | TRBV6-2/TRBV6-3 | CASRIGTVTYEQYF | TGTGCCAGCAGAATCGGGACAGTAACCTACGAACAGTACTTC
few | NA | TRBJ1-1 | TRBV2 | CASSETSSGNTEAFF | TGTGCCAGCAGTGAAACTAGTTCGGGGAACACTGAAGCTTTCTTT
few | TRBD2 | TRBJ2-1 | TRBV5-1 | CASSLIGLAANSYNEQFF | TGCGCCAGCAGCTTGATCGGGCTAGCGGCAAACTCCTACAATGAGCAGTTCTTC
NA | NA | TRBJ2-7 | TRBV28 | CASSLAGINEQYF | TGTGCCAGCAGTTTGGCGGGAATCAACGAGCAGTACTTC
few | TRBD2 | TRBJ2-5 | TRBV5-1 | CASSSPAGVQETQYF | TGCGCCAGCAGCTCGCCAGCGGGGGTCCAAGAGACCCAGTACTTC
many | TRBD2 | TRBJ2-5 | TRBV11-2 | CASSRGGRETQYF | TGTGCCAGCAGCCGGGGGGGCCGGGAGACCCAGTACTTC
NA | NA | TRBJ2-2 | TRBV6-1 | CASTEGQNLGELVF | TGTGCCAGCACTGAGGGCCAGAACCTCGGGGAGCTGGTTTTT
many | TRBD2 | TRBJ2-3 | TRBV11-2 | CASSLIHGGAADTQYF | TGTGCCAGCAGCCTTATACACGGGGGGGCTGCAGATACGCAGTATTTT